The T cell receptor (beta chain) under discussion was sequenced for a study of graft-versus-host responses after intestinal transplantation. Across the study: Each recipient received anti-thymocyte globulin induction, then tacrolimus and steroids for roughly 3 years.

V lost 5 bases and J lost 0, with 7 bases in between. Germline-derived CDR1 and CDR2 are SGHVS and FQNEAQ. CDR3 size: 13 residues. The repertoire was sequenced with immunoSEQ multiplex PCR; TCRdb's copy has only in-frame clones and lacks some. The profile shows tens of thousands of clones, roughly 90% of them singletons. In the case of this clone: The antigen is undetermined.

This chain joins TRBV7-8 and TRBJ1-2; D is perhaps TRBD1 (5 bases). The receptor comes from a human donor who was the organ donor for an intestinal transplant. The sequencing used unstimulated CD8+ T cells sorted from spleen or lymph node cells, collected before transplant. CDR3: CASSDSANYGYTF. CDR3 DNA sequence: TGTGCCAGCAGCGACAGCGCTAACTATGGCTACACCTTC.